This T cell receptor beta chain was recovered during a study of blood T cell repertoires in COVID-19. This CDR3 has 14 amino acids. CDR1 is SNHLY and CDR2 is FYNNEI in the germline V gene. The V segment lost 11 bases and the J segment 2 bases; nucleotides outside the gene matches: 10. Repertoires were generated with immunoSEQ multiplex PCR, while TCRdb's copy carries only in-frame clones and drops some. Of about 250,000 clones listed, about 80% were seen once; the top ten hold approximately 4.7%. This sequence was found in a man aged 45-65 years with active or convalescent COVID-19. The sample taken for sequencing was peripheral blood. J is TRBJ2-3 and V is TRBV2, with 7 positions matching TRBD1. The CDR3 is CAVSSGTATDTQYF. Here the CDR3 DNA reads TGTGCCGTGAGCTCCGGGACAGCCACAGATACGCAGTATTTT.